These 23 T cell receptor beta chains came from one sample sequenced in a study of T-cell reconstitution after alpha-beta-depleted transplantation in children. Molecular barcoding with unique molecular identifiers was used for the TCRbeta library. TCRdb reprocessed the PCR reads via MiXCR and lists one record per CDR3 protein. The data contain 140,000 to 150,000 distinct CDR3 sequences, around 8.5% of them singletons. Sample: PBMCs, mostly from graft donor cells, taken 180 days after TCRalphabeta/CD19-depleted stem cell transplant. These receptors were collected from a female patient between 2 and 15 years old who had a stem cell transplant for congenital amegakaryocytic thrombocytopenia, so the T cells may come from the graft donor.

At least ten counts were recorded for this clonotype. The V gene is TRBV10-2, the J gene TRBJ2-2, with 7 bases aligning to TRBD1. Germline V CDR1 and CDR2: WSHSY, SAAADI. Unmatched junction bases numbered 2, after V lost 10 bases and J lost 3 bases. This CDR3 contains 12 residues. In DNA, the CDR3 is TGCGCCACCCAGGGGGACACCGGGGAGCTGTTTTTT. Protein: CATQGDTGELFF.

This clonotype was seen many times. The V gene is TRBV5-1, the J gene TRBJ2-7; TRBD2 agrees at 7 bases. The CDR3 runs 13 residues. V was pared by 4 bases and J by 0 bases, with 1 base of the junction left unmatched. Germline V lookup: CDR1 SGHRS, CDR2 YFSETQ. CDR3 region: CASSERGSYEQYF. In nucleotides, the CDR3 is TGCGCCAGCAGCGAGCGGGGCTCCTACGAGCAGTACTTC.

V usage is TRBV20-1 and J usage is TRBJ1-2, with D possibly matching TRBD1 (5 bases). The CDR3 loop spans 11 amino acids. CDR1 and CDR2 from the germline V gene are DFQATT and SNEGSKA (reference sequence). The V gene lost 3 bases and the J gene lost 8 bases, with 10 bases spanning the gap. CDR3 DNA sequence: TGCAGTGCTAGGCCAGGGCAAGGCTACACCTTC. Its translation: CSARPGQGYTF.

This clonotype turned up a few times. This chain links TRBV7-2 with TRBJ1-2; unclear D gene. Trimming removed 7 bases from V and 8 bases from J, with 14 bases in between. The length of the CDR3 is 12 residues. Germline CDR1 SGHTA, CDR2 FQGNSA. Written as DNA, the CDR3 is TGTGCCAGCACCCTAAACGGGGAGGGCTACACCTTC. Amino acid sequence: CASTLNGEGYTF.

This clonotype was detected ten times or more. The rearrangement links TRBV14 to TRBJ2-1; D assignment may be TRBD1 or TRBD2 (6 bases each). Per the germline V gene, CDR1 is SGHDN and CDR2 is FVKESK. Trimming cost V 4 bases and J 9 bases, with 7 bases left between them. This CDR3 is built from 11 residues. This chain's CDR3 is CASSPGAEQFF. The CDR3 DNA is TGTGCCAGCAGCCCGGGGGCTGAGCAGTTCTTC.

Ten or more counts support this clonotype. The chain carries TRBV14 and TRBJ2-7; TRBD1 matches 8 bases. Germline CDR1 SGHDN, CDR2 FVKESK. Trimming at V came to 4 bases and at J to 8 bases, leaving 4 bases not matched to a gene. The CDR3 contains 12 residues. CDR3 sequence reads: CASSLGQGQQYF. In nucleotides, the CDR3 is TGTGCCAGCAGCCTAGGACAGGGTCAGCAGTACTTC.

Remarks on this clonotype: The junction shows a germline mismatch at one end, possibly a read error. The DNA of the CDR3 is TGTGCCAGCATCCAATCAAGGAACACCATATATTTT. Its translation is CASIQSRNTIYF. The J gene is TRBJ1-3, the V gene TRBV14; D gene uncertain. The CDR3 is 12 amino acids. The germline CDR1 and CDR2 sequences are SGHDN and FVKESK.

The chain carries TRBV28 and TRBJ1-2, with 8 bases that match TRBD1. The CDR3 is made up of 17 amino acids. Germline CDR1 and CDR2: MDHEN and SYDVKM. J gave up 3 bases and V 6 bases, and 15 bases lay outside the gene matches. This CDR3 is CASSPEQGDWGYYGYTF. The CDR3 coding sequence is TGTGCCAGCAGCCCGGAACAGGGGGATTGGGGCTACTATGGCTACACCTTC.

In this sample, this clonotype turned up many times. The gene calls are TRBV27 and TRBJ1-2; D gene uncertain. This CDR3 contains 11 residues. The V and J ends lost 9 bases and 4 bases respectively, with 9 bases between them. Germline lookup yields CDR1 MNHEY and CDR2 SMNVEV (reference sequence). In nucleotides, the CDR3 is TGTGCCAGGACACTTTCCTATGGCTACACCTTC. It codes for CARTLSYGYTF.

The J gene is TRBJ2-5, the V gene TRBV6-5; D remains unclear. The CDR3 runs to 11 residues. V was shortened by 6 bases and J by 5 bases, with 7 bases between the two germline ends. The V gene's germline CDR1 is MNHEY and CDR2 SVGAGI. The CDR3: CASRHSETQYF. Written as DNA, the CDR3 is TGTGCCAGCAGACATAGCGAGACCCAGTACTTC.

This chain uses TRBV6-2 or TRBV6-3 with TRBJ2-1; 9 bases map to TRBD2. V shed 2 bases and J 3 bases; nucleotides not matched to a gene: 2. This CDR3 spans 15 amino acids. The germline gives CDR1 MNHEY, CDR2 SVGEGT. The CDR3 DNA sequence: TGTGCCAGCAGTTACGCGGGAGGGCTCTACAATGAGCAGTTCTTC. Protein sequence: CASSYAGGLYNEQFF.

Note on this clonotype: Being one base from a much bigger clone, this may be a read error. The chain links TRBV5-1 to TRBJ1-5; a weak D match, TRBD1 (6 bases). From germline, CDR1 is SGHRS and CDR2 YFSETQ. CDR3 length: 15 residues. The CDR3: CASSPLGRDNQHQHF. CDR3 DNA sequence: TGCGCCAGCAGCCCGCTGGGCAGGGACAATCAGCACCAGCATTTT.

This clonotype has at least ten counts. CDR3 nucleotide sequence: TGTGCCAGCAGTTACTCAGACAGCGATACGCAGTATTTT. This encodes CASSYSDSDTQYF. The rearrangement joins TRBV6-5 to TRBJ2-3; the D gene is possibly TRBD1 (5 bases). V gave up 0 bases and J gave up 6 bases, with 7 bases separating them. Germline V CDR1 and CDR2: MNHEY, SVGAGI. CDR3 length equals 13 residues.

The rearrangement uses TRBV3-1 and TRBJ2-4; a weak D match, TRBD2 (5 bases). Trimming took off 3 bases at V and 7 bases at J, with 7 bases between the two ends. Germline-derived CDR1 and CDR2 are LGHDT and YNNKEL (reference sequence). The CDR3 length is 12 residues. Here the CDR3 DNA reads TGTGCCAGCAGCCACGGGGAGAACATTCAGTACTTC. Encoded protein: CASSHGENIQYF.

This clonotype was seen repeatedly, ten times or more. The genes are TRBV7-9 and TRBJ1-2, with D perhaps TRBD1 (5 bases). Trimming removed 3 bases at V and 4 bases at J, with 12 bases between. Germline CDR1 is SEHNR and CDR2 is FQNEAQ (reference sequence). The CDR3 is made up of 14 amino acids. The CDR3, as DNA: TGTGCCAGCAGCTTTACAGGTGGCGGCTATGGCTACACCTTC. Translated, it gives CASSFTGGGYGYTF.

The chain is built from TRBV5-4 and TRBJ2-3; the D gene could be TRBD1 or TRBD2 (5 bases each). Germline V gene lookup returns CDR1 SGHNT and CDR2 YYREEE (reference sequence). V shed 6 bases and J shed 4 bases, with 15 bases lying between them. There are 14 residues in the CDR3. CDR3: CASTRGPRADTQYF. The CDR3 nucleotides are TGTGCCAGCACCCGCGGGCCCAGGGCAGATACGCAGTATTTT.

This clonotype was counted only a few times. The rearrangement uses TRBV7-2 and TRBJ2-2; D call uncertain. The CDR3 covers 15 residues. Deletions cut 2 bases from V and 5 bases from J, with 12 bases between. The V gene's germline CDR1 is SGHTA and CDR2 FQGNSA. In DNA, the CDR3 is TGTGCCAGCAGCTTATTGAGTGGGCGGACCGGGGAGCTGTTTTTT. This translates into CASSLLSGRTGELFF. Supplemented by reference TRBV7-2 and TRBJ2-2, the full variable domain reads GAGVSQSPSNKVTEKGKDVELRCDPISGHTALYWYRQSLGQGLEFLIYFQGNSAPDKSGLPSDRFSAERTGGSVSTLTIQRTQQEDSAVYLCASSLLSGRTGELFFGEGSRLTVL.

This clonotype occurred many times. The chain has TRBV20-1 and TRBJ2-5; 9 nucleotides align to TRBD2. Germline V CDR1 and CDR2: DFQATT, SNEGSKA (reference sequence). The CDR3 runs to 14 residues. V gave up 3 bases and J gave up 2 bases; unmatched junction bases: 4. Here the CDR3 reads CSASLAGNQETQYF. The CDR3 coding sequence is TGCAGTGCTAGCCTAGCGGGAAATCAAGAGACCCAGTACTTC.

The chain recombines TRBV28 with TRBJ2-6, with D perhaps TRBD1 (6 bases). With 5 bases removed from V and 2 bases from J, the gap between germline ends came to 13 bases. Per germline, CDR1 MDHEN and CDR2 SYDVKM. There are 16 residues in the CDR3. The CDR3 DNA reads TGTGCCAGCAGTCCCAGGGGATTCGCTGGGGCCAACGTCCTGACTTTC. Translation: CASSPRGFAGANVLTF.

This rearrangement joins TRBV19 to TRBJ1-5; 8 nucleotides agree with TRBD1. The V gene's germline CDR1 is LNHDA and CDR2 SQIVND (reference sequence). Germline trimming cut 4 bases from V and 5 bases from J; bases unmatched to any gene: 10. This CDR3 has 16 residues. CDR3: CASSREQGASYQPQHF. The CDR3 DNA reads TGTGCCAGTAGTAGGGAGCAGGGGGCGAGCTATCAGCCCCAGCATTTT.

This clonotype was seen many times. Here the CDR3 reads CAIKRGADNSPLHF. The CDR3 DNA follows: TGTGCCATCAAACGGGGGGCCGATAATTCACCCCTCCACTTT. The chain recombines TRBV10-3 with TRBJ1-6, with a weak D call TRBD1 (6 bases). The V gene lost 7 bases and the J gene lost 5 bases, with 12 bases spanning the gap. The CDR3 is 14 residues long. The germline CDR1 and CDR2 sequences are ENHRY and SYGVKD.

This clonotype was seen many times. The chain couples TRBV15 to TRBJ2-1; 9 bases fit TRBD1. Germline trimming cut 3 bases from V and 1 base from J; bases unmatched to any gene: 10. The CDR3 consists of 18 residues. CDR1 LNHNV and CDR2 YYDKDF come from the germline V gene (reference sequence). CDR3 sequence: CATSSSRGGTGSYNEQFF. CDR3 DNA: TGTGCCACCAGCAGTTCTCGTGGCGGGACAGGGTCCTACAATGAGCAGTTCTTC. The variable domain in full, completed from reference TRBV15 and TRBJ2-1, reads DAMVIQNPRYQVTQFGKPVTLSCSQTLNHNVMYWYQQKSSQAPKLLFHYYDKDFNNEADTPDNFQSRRPNTSFCFLDIRSPGLGDTAMYLCATSSSRGGTGSYNEQFFGPGTRLTVL.

The table lists this clonotype with many counts. V gene TRBV5-1 combines with J gene TRBJ2-1; D unclear. Trimming took off 0 bases at V and 8 bases at J, with 12 bases between the two ends. Germline V gives CDR1 SGHRS, CDR2 YFSETQ. The CDR3 is 14 amino acids. The CDR3 reads CASSLASAWDEQFF. DNA for the CDR3: TGCGCCAGCAGCTTGGCCTCGGCCTGGGATGAGCAGTTCTTC.